This T cell receptor (beta chain) emerged from a study of blood T cell repertoires in COVID-19. About the research overall: Sites in the United States, Italy and Spain provided acute and convalescent COVID-19 samples. The cDNA or gDNA used as material had been derived from T cells, B-cell-depleted T cells, or PBMCs.

Per the original methods: Amplification of reference gene primers was used by the study to estimate nucleated cell counts. Generated by immunoSEQ multiplex PCR, the TCRdb table keeps only in-frame clones and is missing some. The DNA was the basis for D and trimming; V, J and clone size are from that table. The sample carries more than 90,000 clones, around 88% recorded once. The length of the CDR3 is 14 residues. V was pared by 5 bases and J by 5 bases, with 15 bases between. The germline V gene encodes CDR1 SEHNR and CDR2 FQNEAQ (reference sequence). The clonotype originates from a woman aged 55-70 years with COVID-19, enrolled during active disease. The sequenced material came from peripheral blood. The chain recombines TRBV7-9 with TRBJ2-5; a weak D match, TRBD2 (5 bases). CDR3 in amino acids: CASSPGSGGETQYF. The CDR3 region has the DNA TGTGCCAGCAGCCCGGGGTCCGGTGGGGAGACCCAGTACTTC.